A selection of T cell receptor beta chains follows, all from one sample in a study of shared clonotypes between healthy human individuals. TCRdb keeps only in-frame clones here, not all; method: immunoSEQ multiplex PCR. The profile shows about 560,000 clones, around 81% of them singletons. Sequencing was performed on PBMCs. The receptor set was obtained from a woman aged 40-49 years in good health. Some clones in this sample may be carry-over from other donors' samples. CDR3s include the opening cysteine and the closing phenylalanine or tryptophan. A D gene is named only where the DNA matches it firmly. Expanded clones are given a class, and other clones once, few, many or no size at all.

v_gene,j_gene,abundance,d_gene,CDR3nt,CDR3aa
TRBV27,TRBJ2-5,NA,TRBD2,TGTGCCAGCAGTTCGGGACTAGCGGGAGGGGAAGAGTTCCAGTACTTC,CASSSGLAGGEEFQYF
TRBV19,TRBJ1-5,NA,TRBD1,TGTGCCAGTAGTATAGGAGGGTCCCGGGACAGGGCTGTATATAGCAATCAGCCCCAGCATTTT,CASSIGGSRDRAVYSNQPQHF
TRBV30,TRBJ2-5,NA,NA,TGTGCCTGGAGTGTACGATTGCAAGAGACCCAGTACTTC,CAWSVRLQETQYF
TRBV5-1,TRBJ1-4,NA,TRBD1,TGCGCCAGCAGCCAGGGACAGGAAAATGAAAAACTGTTTTTT,CASSQGQENEKLFF
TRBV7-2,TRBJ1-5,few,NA,TGTGCCAGCAGCTTAGGGGGTGGGGGCAATCAGCCCCAGCATTTT,CASSLGGGGNQPQHF
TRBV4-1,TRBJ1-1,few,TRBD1,TGCGCCAGCAGCCAAGATTGGACAGGGAGTCCCACTGAAGCTTTCTTT,CASSQDWTGSPTEAFF
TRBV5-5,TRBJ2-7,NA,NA,TGTGCCAGCATCCTCTATGGCGCAGGGAACGAGCAGTACTTC,CASILYGAGNEQYF
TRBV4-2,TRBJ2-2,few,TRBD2,TGTGCCAGCAGCCAAGATTCGACTAGCGGGAGGGTCACCGGGGAGCTGTTTTTT,CASSQDSTSGRVTGELFF
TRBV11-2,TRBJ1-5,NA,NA,TGTGCCAGCAGCCTGGGAGGGAGTAGGCATCAGCCCCAGCATTTT,CASSLGGSRHQPQHF
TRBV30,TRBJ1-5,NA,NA,TGTGCCTGGAGTGTCCGGGGCAGAGGCCAGCCCCAGCATTTT,CAWSVRGRGQPQHF
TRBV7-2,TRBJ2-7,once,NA,TGTGCCAGCAGCTTAGGGGGCGAGGTACCGACCTACGAGCAGTACTTC,CASSLGGEVPTYEQYF
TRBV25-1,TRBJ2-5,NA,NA,TGTGCCAGCAGTGAAAACGTGGAGACCCAGTACTTC,CASSENVETQYF
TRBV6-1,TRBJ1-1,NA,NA,TGTGCCACCTTCCCCCAGGGAGGTGGGATCACTGAAGCTTTCTTT,CATFPQGGGITEAFF
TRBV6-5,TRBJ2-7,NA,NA,TGTGCCAGCAGTTACAATCCCCTAGTGCGGGGAGACGAGCAGTACTTC,CASSYNPLVRGDEQYF
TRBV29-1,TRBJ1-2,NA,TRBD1,TGCAGCGTTTCAGGGACAGGAGCTGATGGCTACACCTTC,CSVSGTGADGYTF
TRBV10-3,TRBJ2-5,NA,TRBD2,TGTGCCATCACCGAGAGGGGAGGGGAGACCCAGTACTTC,CAITERGGETQYF
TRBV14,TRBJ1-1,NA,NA,TGTGCCAGCAGCCAAGATATTCGTTGGGCAGGAGAAGCTTTCTTT,CASSQDIRWAGEAFF
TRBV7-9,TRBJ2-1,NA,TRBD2,TGTGCCAGCACCCCACTAGCGGGCCCCCTTGTGGGGCAGTTCTTC,CASTPLAGPLVGQFF
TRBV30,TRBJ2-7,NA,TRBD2,TGTGCCGGCGGGACTAGCGGGAGAGGGGTGCAGTACTTC,CAGGTSGRGVQYF
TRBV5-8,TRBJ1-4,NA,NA,TGTGCCAGCAGCGCCATGACAGGCCAACTGTTTTTT,CASSAMTGQLFF
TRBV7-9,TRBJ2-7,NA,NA,TGTGCCAGCAGCTTAGATGTGGAAACCTACGAGCAGTACTTC,CASSLDVETYEQYF
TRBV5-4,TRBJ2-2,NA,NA,TGTGCCAGCAGCTTGAAAGTGGGGCGGACCGCGAACACCGGGGAGCTGTTTTTT,CASSLKVGRTANTGELFF
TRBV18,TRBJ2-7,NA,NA,TGTGCCAGCTCACTCTCGTCGACAGCTACCTACGAGCAGTACTTC,CASSLSSTATYEQYF
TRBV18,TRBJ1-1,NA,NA,TGTGCCAGCTCAACCGGGAACACTGAAGCTTTCTTT,CASSTGNTEAFF
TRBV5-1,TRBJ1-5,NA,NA,TGCGCCAGCTCTATAGGGGCTGGGGGCAATCAGCCCCAGCATTTT,CASSIGAGGNQPQHF
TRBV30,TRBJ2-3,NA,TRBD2,TGTGCCTGGAGTGTTGGGGGGGGAGGGCCGGCAGATACGCAGTATTTT,CAWSVGGGGPADTQYF
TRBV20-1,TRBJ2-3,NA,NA,TGCAGTGCTTGTGCGGCTGATACGCAGTATTTT,CSACAADTQYF
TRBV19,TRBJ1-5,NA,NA,TGTGCCAGTAGTGCCGCGAATAGCAATCAGCCCCAGCATTTT,CASSAANSNQPQHF
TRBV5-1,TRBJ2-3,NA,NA,TGCGCCAGTAGCTCGAGGACAGATACGCAGTATTTT,CASSSRTDTQYF
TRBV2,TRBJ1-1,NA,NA,TGTGCCACCAGTAGGGGGAACACTGAAGCTTTCTTT,CATSRGNTEAFF
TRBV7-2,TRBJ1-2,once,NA,TGTGCCAGCAGCTCCACTCGAACCGCGCAGGGGTATGGCTACACCTTC,CASSSTRTAQGYGYTF
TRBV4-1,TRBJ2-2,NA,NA,TGCGCCAGCAGCCAATTTGTATCCGGGGAGCTGTTTTTT,CASSQFVSGELFF
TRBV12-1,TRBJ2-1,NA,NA,TGTGCCAGCAGCAATTTTCGCCCCTCAGGTCTAGCGGATGAGCAGTTCTTC,CASSNFRPSGLADEQFF
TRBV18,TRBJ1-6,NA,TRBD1,TGTGCCAGCTCATCCGGGACAGGGAATTCACCCCTCCACTTT,CASSSGTGNSPLHF
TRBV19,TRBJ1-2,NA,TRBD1,TGTGCCAGTAGTACCGAAAGGGGGCGCAGAAACGGCTACACCTTC,CASSTERGRRNGYTF
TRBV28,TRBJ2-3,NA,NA,TGTGCCAGCAGTTTGTTGAGAGGACCCCAAGATACGCAGTATTTT,CASSLLRGPQDTQYF
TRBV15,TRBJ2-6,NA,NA,TGTGCCACCAGCAGAATGAGCTCTGGGGCCAACGTCCTGACTTTC,CATSRMSSGANVLTF
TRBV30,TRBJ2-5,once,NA,TGTGCTGGTGTACAAAGGAGGTTAGGGGAGACCCAGTACTTC,CAGVQRRLGETQYF